There are a few counts of the clone carrying this T cell receptor beta chain. The target antigen is unknown. This entry comes from a study of T-cell memory formation after mild COVID-19. Across the whole study: Clusters of TCRs were largely donor specific.

The CDR3 length is 16 residues. CDR1 SGHNT and CDR2 YYREEE come from the germline V gene (reference sequence). V dropped 4 bases and J dropped 4; count of bases not matched to a gene: 11. TCRdb reprocessed the 5' RACE reads via MiXCR and lists one record per CDR3 protein. The data contain more than 250,000 distinct CDR3 sequences, 15% to 20% of them singletons. General study results and limits: Later expanders leaned CD4+, whereas clones that contracted between day 15 and 85 were balanced CD4/CD8.

This TCR came from a man between 18 and 29 years old who had mild COVID-19 (a few samples of this study predate the infection). Cell type and time point are not known. Material for sequencing was PBMCs or a T cell subset sorted from them (not recorded which). V gene TRBV5-4 combines with J gene TRBJ2-5; TRBD1 agrees at 9 bases. The CDR3 DNA reads TGTGCCAGCAGCCCCTGGGGGGACAGGGTAGGAGAGACCCAGTACTTC. This sequence encodes CASSPWGDRVGETQYF.